The entry that follows covers one T cell receptor (beta chain) sequence. This sample also contains other DNA sequences that code for the same CDR3. The assay was run at deep level. Measured with immunoSEQ multiplex PCR; TCRdb has only the in-frame clones, and not every one. The repertoire has some 2,500,000 clones, under 95% of them found once; the top ten carry about 0.34%. The entry originates in a study of shared clonotypes between healthy human individuals. The CDR3 is made up of 11 amino acids. Germline V lookup: CDR1 MDHEN, CDR2 SYDVKM. V trimming: 7 bases; J trimming: 6 bases; junction bases outside the gene matches: 2.

The sequence derives from a man younger than 30 in good health. Some clones in this sample may be carry-over from other donors' samples. This rearrangement joins TRBV28 to TRBJ1-1, with 7 bases fitting TRBD1. The sequenced material came from naive CD4+ T cells from PBMCs. Subset reported: CD45RA+ positively selected. CDR3 sequence reads: CASTRGAEAFF. The DNA for the CDR3 is TGTGCCAGCACCAGGGGGGCTGAAGCTTTCTTT.